This is a list of T cell receptor beta chains from one sample in a study of response to subunit inactivated influenza vaccine. TCRdb processed the RT-PCR reads anew with MiXCR; each CDR3 protein has one entry. The data contain roughly 290,000 distinct CDR3 sequences, just over 20% of them seen just once; the ten biggest clones take up 10% to 13%. Sequencing was performed on PBMCs from blood, taken 21 months after vaccination. These TCRs come from a man between 50 and 70 years old who received an inactivated influenza vaccine. The CDR3 runs from the conserved cysteine through the conserved F or W. The D gene is left open where the match is weak. Clone size is stated in some rows and not others, as once, few, many or a class when expanded.

j_call	d_call	clone_size	v_call	cdr3_aa	cdr3_nt
TRBJ1-1	.	.	TRBV5-4	CASSFDVDRVNTEAFF	TGTGCCAGCAGCTTTGATGTGGACAGAGTGAACACTGAAGCTTTCTTT
TRBJ2-1	TRBD2	.	TRBV7-9	CASSPQSGSINEQFF	TGTGCCAGCAGCCCGCAAAGCGGGAGTATCAATGAGCAGTTCTTC
TRBJ1-6	.	few	TRBV7-2	CASSLEWNSPLHF	TGTGCCAGCAGCTTAGAATGGAATTCACCCCTCCACTTT
TRBJ2-7	TRBD2	few	TRBV6-1	CASSGTSTLDDYEQYF	TGTGCCAGCAGTGGGACTAGCACCTTGGACGATTACGAGCAGTACTTC
TRBJ1-5	.	.	TRBV20-1	CSLLGGHTHDALCSNQPQHF	TGCAGTCTCTTGGGGGGCCACACTCATGATGCACTGTGTAGCAATCAGCCCCAGCATTTT
TRBJ2-7	TRBD2	.	TRBV30	CAWRLAGGNEQYF	TGTGCCTGGAGACTAGCGGGGGGGAACGAGCAGTACTTC
TRBJ2-3	.	few	TRBV6-1	CASNSLGTGGTDTQYF	.
TRBJ1-2	TRBD1	.	TRBV20-1	CSALGSGGYYGYTF	TGCAGTGCTCTCGGTTCAGGGGGCTACTATGGCTACACCTTC
TRBJ1-5	.	.	TRBV2	CASSEEYNQPQHF	TGTGCCAGCAGTGAAGAGTATAATCAGCCCCAGCATTTT
TRBJ2-2	TRBD1	.	TRBV7-9	CASSWGQTNTGELFF	TGTGCCAGCAGCTGGGGACAGACTAACACCGGGGAGCTGTTTTTT
TRBJ2-1	.	.	TRBV20-1	CSAPGQRSYNEQFF	TGCAGTGCCCCCGGTCAGCGGTCCTACAATGAGCAGTTCTTC